This TCR beta chain was captured in a study of regulatory T cells in long-lasting Graves disease. At the level of the study: For under 3 months, newly diagnosed Graves' patients had been taking antithyroid drugs.

Through Arm-PCR of CDR3 regions and iRepertoire HTBI primers, TCR beta libraries were built. TCRdb used MiXCR to reprocess the multiplex PCR reads, holding one entry per CDR3 protein. The data show a few hundred thousand distinct CDR3 sequences, 16% seen once. This clonotype appeared many times. Time point: newly diagnosed GD, antithyroid drugs for less than 3 months. RNA from PBMCs was the source of the TCR library. CDR3 length: 13 residues. The germline V and J ends were trimmed by 6 bases and 4 bases, with 12 bases remaining between them. Germline V gene lookup returns CDR1 SNHLY and CDR2 FYNNEI. The data also belong to a second study, concerning T cells in Graves' hyperthyroidism and ophthalmopathy. That report notes: A 13 V-J model separated ophthalmopathy from stable hyperthyroidism.

The sample was peripheral blood mononuclear cells (PBMCs), taken at new diagnosis, from a patient treated with antithyroid drugs. The TCR sequence derives from a man aged 40-49 years with Graves disease. This chain connects TRBV2 to TRBJ1-2; maybe TRBD1 (6 bases). The chain's CDR3 is CASRASTGYGYTF. The CDR3 nucleotides read TGTGCCAGCAGGGCCTCGACAGGCTATGGCTACACCTTC.